The 20 T cell receptor beta chains presented below share a single source sample, sequenced in a study of radiotherapy plus CTLA-4 blockade in lung cancer. TCRdb's table, derived via immunoSEQ multiplex PCR, lists solely in-frame clones and lacks some. Of approximately 97,000 clones listed, 83% are singletons. The specimen was peripheral blood, collected from a patient treated with radiotherapy plus ipilimumab. These TCRs come from a human donor with non-small cell lung cancer who had stable disease on radiotherapy plus ipilimumab.

This clone was seen once. The V gene is TRBV5-1, the J gene TRBJ1-5; no definite D call. The CDR3 runs 13 residues. Germline lookup yields CDR1 SGHRS and CDR2 YFSETQ. Between the trimmed V and J ends, which lost 4 bases and 8 bases, there was a span of 13 bases. CDR3 DNA sequence: TGCGCCAGCAGCCCCGATGGGGTCAAGCCCCAGCATTTT. It specifies CASSPDGVKPQHF.

This clone was observed a single time. This chain joins TRBV15 and TRBJ2-5; a weak D match, TRBD2 (5 bases). The CDR3 extends over 13 amino acids. Germline assignment: CDR1 LNHNV and CDR2 YYDKDF (reference sequence). Trimming took 1 base from V and 5 from J, leaving 8 bases between them. The CDR3 DNA sequence: TGTGCCACCAGCAGAGGGACGGGGGAGACCCAGTACTTC. The encoded protein is CATSRGTGETQYF.

V and J are TRBV29-1 and TRBJ2-5; tentative D call: TRBD1 (5 bases). Germline loops: CDR1 SQVTM, CDR2 ANQGSEA. Trimming took off 6 bases at V and 0 bases at J, with 8 bases between the two ends. The CDR3 covers 12 residues. The CDR3 region has the DNA TGCAGCGTCAAGGACAACCAAGAGACCCAGTACTTC. It translates to CSVKDNQETQYF.

CDR3 coding DNA: TGTGCCAGCAGTTCCCGGGTCAACTATGGCTACACCTTC. Translated, it gives CASSSRVNYGYTF. This chain connects TRBV2 to TRBJ1-2; the D is unclear. Germline V gene lookup returns CDR1 SNHLY and CDR2 FYNNEI. The CDR3 runs 13 residues. V lost 5 bases and J 2 bases, leaving 9 bases between the germline ends.

The chain is built from TRBV5-1 and TRBJ2-2; D is perhaps TRBD2 (6 bases). V was clipped by 5 bases and J by 7 bases, with 24 bases between them. This CDR3 has 17 residues. In germline, CDR1 is SGHRS, CDR2 YFSETQ. CDR3 sequence reads: CASSYSPGTSFVGELFF. The DNA of the CDR3 is TGCGCCAGCAGTTACTCCCCCGGGACTTCCTTTGTCGGGGAGCTGTTTTTT.

The genes are TRBV19 and TRBJ1-5; the D is unclear. The CDR3 loop spans 15 amino acids. Trimming stripped 1 base from V and 5 bases from J, with 12 bases between. Germline CDR1 LNHDA, CDR2 SQIVND (reference sequence). The DNA of the CDR3 is TGTGCCAGTAGTATAGTACGGCAGGCCGATCAGCCCCAGCATTTT. Amino acid sequence: CASSIVRQADQPQHF.

V gene TRBV9 combines with J gene TRBJ1-1, with TRBD1 identical over 10 bases. Trimming at V came to 3 bases and at J to 4 bases, leaving 12 bases not matched to a gene. CDR1 and CDR2 from the germline V gene are SGDLS and YYNGEE. This CDR3 spans 17 amino acids. The CDR3 bases are TGTGCCAGCAGCGCGGACAGGGGGGAATGGCGAGGCACTGAAGCTTTCTTT. Amino acid sequence: CASSADRGEWRGTEAFF.

In this sample, this clone turned up a few times. The J gene is TRBJ2-7, the V gene TRBV19; possibly TRBD2 for D (6 bases). The ends were cut back, 3 bases at V and 0 bases at J, with 12 bases in the middle. Germline assignment: CDR1 LNHDA and CDR2 SQIVND (reference sequence). This CDR3 comprises 15 residues. In DNA, the CDR3 is TGTGCCAGTAGTATCCGGGACTCGAGCTCCTACGAGCAGTACTTC. The encoded protein is CASSIRDSSSYEQYF.

This rearrangement joins TRBV2 to TRBJ2-5, with D possibly being TRBD1 (6 bases). The V end lost 8 bases, the J end lost 1 base, and 8 bases lay between the germline ends. The CDR3 is 12 amino acids. CDR1 is SNHLY, CDR2 FYNNEI, per germline. The CDR3 loop is CASGQLQETQYF. The CDR3 nucleotides read TGTGCCAGCGGACAGCTCCAAGAGACCCAGTACTTC.

Here the CDR3 reads CASSYYPGGRANEQFF. The DNA for the CDR3 is TGTGCCAGCAGCTACTACCCGGGCGGGAGGGCCAATGAGCAGTTCTTC. The chain employs TRBV13 and TRBJ2-1; 9 bases line up with TRBD2. The CDR3 loop spans 16 amino acids. The V gene's germline CDR1 is PRHDT and CDR2 FYEKMQ (reference sequence). V was pared by 4 bases and J by 6 bases, with 10 bases of the junction left unmatched.

This clone showed up just once. The CDR3 region is CSGKDSEAFF. DNA for the CDR3: TGCAGCGGAAAGGACAGTGAAGCTTTCTTT. V usage is TRBV29-1 and J usage is TRBJ1-1; a weak D match, TRBD1 (6 bases). The V and J ends lost 7 bases and 7 bases respectively, with 10 bases between them. The CDR3 extends over 10 amino acids. Germline V gene sequence: CDR1 SQVTM, CDR2 ANQGSEA.

The CDR3 reads CASSLVVGRGDNEQFF. CDR3 DNA sequence: TGTGCCAGCAGCTTAGTGGTGGGCCGGGGTGACAATGAGCAGTTCTTC. The chain combines TRBV7-2 with TRBJ2-1; D may be TRBD2 (5 bases). This CDR3 spans 16 amino acids. V was clipped by 1 base and J by 5 bases, with 15 bases between them. Germline V CDR1 and CDR2: SGHTA, FQGNSA.

This rearrangement joins TRBV18 to TRBJ1-5; D gene ambiguous. V was shortened by 2 bases and J by 2 bases, with 10 bases between the two germline ends. The CDR3 totals 15 residues. The V gene's germline CDR1 is KGHSH and CDR2 LQKENI. The CDR3 loop reads CASSPRREGNQPQHF. CDR3 coding DNA: TGTGCCAGCTCACCAAGGCGGGAAGGCAATCAGCCCCAGCATTTT.

V and J are TRBV9 and TRBJ1-1; D is possibly TRBD1 (6 bases). This CDR3 contains 15 residues. In germline, CDR1 is SGDLS, CDR2 YYNGEE. Trimming removed 0 bases at V and 2 bases at J, with 11 bases between. This CDR3 is CASSVEQGRNTEAFF. The CDR3 DNA follows: TGTGCCAGCAGCGTAGAACAGGGTCGTAACACTGAAGCTTTCTTT.

The chain is built from TRBV2 and TRBJ2-1, with 12 positions matching TRBD2. Germline values: CDR1 SNHLY, CDR2 FYNNEI. The CDR3 extends over 15 amino acids. Trimming cost V 6 bases and J 2 bases; bases outside gene matches: 2. CDR3 protein: CASRGLAGPYNEQFF. The DNA for the CDR3 is TGTGCCAGCAGAGGACTAGCGGGACCCTACAATGAGCAGTTCTTC.

The chain uses TRBV11-3 and TRBJ1-5; weak D call: TRBD1 (5 bases). This CDR3 is built from 14 residues. The V end lost 8 bases, the J end lost 4 bases, and 15 bases lay between the germline ends. Per the germline V gene, CDR1 is SGHNT and CDR2 is YENEEA. The CDR3 here is CASDRQGENQPQHF. In DNA, the CDR3 is TGTGCCAGCGACCGGCAGGGAGAGAATCAGCCCCAGCATTTT. Drawing the rest from reference TRBV11-3 and TRBJ1-5, the complete variable domain is EAGVVQSPRYKIIEKKQPVAFWCNPISGHNTLYWYLQNLGQGPELLIRYENEEAVDDSQLPKDRFSAERLKGVDSTLKIQPAELGDSAVYLCASDRQGENQPQHFGDGTRLSIL.

The chain joins TRBV30 to TRBJ1-2; D is unresolved. This CDR3 comprises 16 residues. Between the trimmed V and J ends, which lost 1 base and 2 bases, there was a span of 17 bases. The germline V gene has CDR1 GTSNPN and CDR2 SVGIG (reference sequence). CDR3 protein: CAWSDMTQTLNYGYTF. CDR3 nucleotides: TGTGCCTGGAGTGATATGACCCAGACCCTCAACTATGGCTACACCTTC.

CDR3 DNA sequence: TGTGCCAGCAGTCCCGGGACAGGGAGGGGTCAGCCCCAGCATTTT. This translates into CASSPGTGRGQPQHF. The chain employs TRBV28 and TRBJ1-5; 9 bases line up with TRBD1. Germline CDR1 MDHEN, CDR2 SYDVKM. The CDR3 runs 15 residues. Unmatched junction bases numbered 8, after V lost 5 bases and J lost 6 bases.

This clone was recorded once. Because the CDR3's place on the DNA is in doubt, the DNA is left out and the CDR3 is given as listed by TCRdb. The chain carries TRBV12-1 and TRBJ2-5; TRBD1, the D gene given by the table, was not confirmed from the DNA. TRBV12-1 is marked as a pseudogene. Counting both end residues, the CDR3 totals 16 amino acids. CDR3 in amino acids: CASSFGQGSSQETQYF.

A word on this clone: At one end, the junction sequence differs from germline, possibly due to a read error. This chain uses TRBV2 with TRBJ1-2; 7 nucleotides agree with TRBD1. Per the germline V gene, CDR1 is SNHLY and CDR2 is FYNNEI. The CDR3 has 13 amino acids. In DNA, the CDR3 is TGTGCCAGCAGACCCACCGTGGGACAGACTGGCGCCTTC. Encoded protein: CASRPTVGQTGAF.